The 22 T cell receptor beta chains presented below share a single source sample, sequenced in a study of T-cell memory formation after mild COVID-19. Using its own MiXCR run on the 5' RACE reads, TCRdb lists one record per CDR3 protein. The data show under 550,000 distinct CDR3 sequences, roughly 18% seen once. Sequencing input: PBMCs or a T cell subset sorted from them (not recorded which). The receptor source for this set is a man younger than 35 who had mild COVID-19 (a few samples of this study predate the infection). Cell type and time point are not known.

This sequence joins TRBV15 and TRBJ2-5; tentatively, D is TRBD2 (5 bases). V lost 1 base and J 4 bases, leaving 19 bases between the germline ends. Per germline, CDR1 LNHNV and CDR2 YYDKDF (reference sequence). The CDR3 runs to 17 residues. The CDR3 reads CATSRVTNQEGGETQYF. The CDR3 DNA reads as TGTGCCACCAGCAGAGTGACGAACCAAGAGGGCGGAGAGACCCAGTACTTC.

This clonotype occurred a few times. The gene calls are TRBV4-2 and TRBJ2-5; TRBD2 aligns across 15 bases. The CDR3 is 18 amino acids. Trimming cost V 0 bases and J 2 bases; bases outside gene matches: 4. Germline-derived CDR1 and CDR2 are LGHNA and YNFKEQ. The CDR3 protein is CASSQEGLAGGQQETQYF. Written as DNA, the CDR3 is TGTGCCAGCAGCCAAGAGGGACTAGCGGGGGGTCAACAAGAGACCCAGTACTTC.

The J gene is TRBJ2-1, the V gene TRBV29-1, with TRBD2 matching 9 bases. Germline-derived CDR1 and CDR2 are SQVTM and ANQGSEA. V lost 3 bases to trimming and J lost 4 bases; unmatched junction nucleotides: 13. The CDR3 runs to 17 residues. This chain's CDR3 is CSVDEGPSGVTYNEQFF. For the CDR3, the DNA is TGCAGCGTTGACGAGGGGCCTAGCGGGGTTACATACAATGAGCAGTTCTTC.

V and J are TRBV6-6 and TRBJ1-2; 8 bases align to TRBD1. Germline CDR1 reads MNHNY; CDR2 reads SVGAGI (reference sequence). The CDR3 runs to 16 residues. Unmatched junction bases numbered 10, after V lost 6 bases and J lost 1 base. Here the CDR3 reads CASRPFRGLDNYGYTF. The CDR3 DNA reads TGTGCCAGCAGACCATTCAGGGGGCTCGATAACTATGGCTACACCTTC.

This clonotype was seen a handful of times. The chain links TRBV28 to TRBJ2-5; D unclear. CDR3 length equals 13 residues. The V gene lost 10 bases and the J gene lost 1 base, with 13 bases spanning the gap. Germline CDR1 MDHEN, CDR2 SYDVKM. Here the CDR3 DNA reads TGTGCCATCGCACCTGTCGGCCAAGAGACCCAGTACTTC. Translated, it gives CAIAPVGQETQYF.

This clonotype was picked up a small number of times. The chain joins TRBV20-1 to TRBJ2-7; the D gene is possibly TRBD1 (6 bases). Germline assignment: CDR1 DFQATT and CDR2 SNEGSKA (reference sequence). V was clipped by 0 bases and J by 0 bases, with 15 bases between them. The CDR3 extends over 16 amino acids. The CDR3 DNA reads TGCAGTGCTAGAGACGCCGTCAGGGGAAGCTCCTACGAGCAGTACGTC. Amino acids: CSARDAVRGSSYEQYV.

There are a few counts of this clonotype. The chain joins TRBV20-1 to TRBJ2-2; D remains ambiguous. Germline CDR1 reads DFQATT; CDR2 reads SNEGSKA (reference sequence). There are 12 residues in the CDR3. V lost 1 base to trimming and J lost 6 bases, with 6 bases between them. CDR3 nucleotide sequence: TGCAGTGCTAGAGTTGGTGCCGGGGAGCTGTTTTTT. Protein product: CSARVGAGELFF.

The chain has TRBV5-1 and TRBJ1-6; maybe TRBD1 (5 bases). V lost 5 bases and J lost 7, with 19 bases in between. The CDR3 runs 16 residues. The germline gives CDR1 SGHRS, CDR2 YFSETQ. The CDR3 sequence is CASRRPNGTVNSPLHF. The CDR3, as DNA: TGCGCCAGCAGGCGGCCAAATGGGACGGTGAATTCACCCCTCCACTTT.

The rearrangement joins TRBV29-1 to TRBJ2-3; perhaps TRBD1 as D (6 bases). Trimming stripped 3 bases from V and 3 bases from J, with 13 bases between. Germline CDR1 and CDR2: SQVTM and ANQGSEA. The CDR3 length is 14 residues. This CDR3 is CSVDHRVGTDTQYF. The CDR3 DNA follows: TGCAGCGTTGACCACAGGGTCGGAACAGATACGCAGTATTTT.

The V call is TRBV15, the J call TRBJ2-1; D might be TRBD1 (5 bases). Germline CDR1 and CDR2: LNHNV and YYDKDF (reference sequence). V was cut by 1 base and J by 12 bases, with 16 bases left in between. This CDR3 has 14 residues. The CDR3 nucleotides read TGTGCCACCAGCAGAGGCCAGGGAAGGTCCTCGCAGTTCTTC. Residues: CATSRGQGRSSQFF. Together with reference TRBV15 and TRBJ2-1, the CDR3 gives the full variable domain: DAMVIQNPRYQVTQFGKPVTLSCSQTLNHNVMYWYQQKSSQAPKLLFHYYDKDFNNEADTPDNFQSRRPNTSFCFLDIRSPGLGDTAMYLCATSRGQGRSSQFFGPGTRLTVL.

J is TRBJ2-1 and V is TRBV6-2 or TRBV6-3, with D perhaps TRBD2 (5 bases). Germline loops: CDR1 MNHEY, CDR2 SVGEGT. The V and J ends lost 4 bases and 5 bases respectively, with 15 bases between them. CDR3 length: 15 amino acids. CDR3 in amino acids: CASSSLVGGHNEQFF. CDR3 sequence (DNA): TGTGCCAGCAGTTCCCTTGTAGGAGGTCACAATGAGCAGTTCTTC.

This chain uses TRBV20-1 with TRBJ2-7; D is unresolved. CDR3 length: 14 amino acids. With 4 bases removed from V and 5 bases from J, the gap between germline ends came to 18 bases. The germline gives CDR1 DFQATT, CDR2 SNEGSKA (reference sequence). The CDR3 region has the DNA TGCAGTGCTACAGGACCAACGGCGTTTCACGAGCAGTACGTC. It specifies CSATGPTAFHEQYV.

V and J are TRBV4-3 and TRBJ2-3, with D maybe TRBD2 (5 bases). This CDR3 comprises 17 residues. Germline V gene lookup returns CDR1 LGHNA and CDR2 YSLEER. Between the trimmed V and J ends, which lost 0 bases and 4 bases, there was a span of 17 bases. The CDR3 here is CASSQEGCSGSPDTQYF. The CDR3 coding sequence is TGCGCCAGCAGCCAAGAGGGTTGTTCGGGGTCCCCAGATACGCAGTATTTT.

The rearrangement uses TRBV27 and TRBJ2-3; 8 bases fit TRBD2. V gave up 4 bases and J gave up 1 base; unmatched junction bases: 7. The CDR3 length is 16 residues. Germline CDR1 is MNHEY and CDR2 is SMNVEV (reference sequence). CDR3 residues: CASSSYGLAGTDTQYF. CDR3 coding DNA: TGTGCCAGCAGTTCCTATGGACTAGCTGGCACAGATACGCAGTATTTT.

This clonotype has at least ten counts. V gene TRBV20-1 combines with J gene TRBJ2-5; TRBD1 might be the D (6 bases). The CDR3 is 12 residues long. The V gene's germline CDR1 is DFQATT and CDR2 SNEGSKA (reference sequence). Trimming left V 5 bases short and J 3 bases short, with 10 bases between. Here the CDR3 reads CSASRGKETQYF. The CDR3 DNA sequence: TGCAGTGCTTCCAGGGGTAAAGAGACCCAGTACTTC.

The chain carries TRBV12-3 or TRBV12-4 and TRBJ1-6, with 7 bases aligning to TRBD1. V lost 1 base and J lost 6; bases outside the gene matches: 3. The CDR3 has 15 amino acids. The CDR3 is CASSLDRGGNSPLHF. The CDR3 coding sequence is TGTGCCAGCAGTTTAGACAGGGGCGGTAATTCACCCCTCCACTTT.

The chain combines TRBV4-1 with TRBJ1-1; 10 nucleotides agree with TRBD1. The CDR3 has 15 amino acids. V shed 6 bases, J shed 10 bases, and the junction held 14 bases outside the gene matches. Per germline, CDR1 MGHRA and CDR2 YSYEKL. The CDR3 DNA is TGCGCCAGCAGTAACGGGGGGACAGGGGTCTTAGGAGCTTTCTTT. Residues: CASSNGGTGVLGAFF.

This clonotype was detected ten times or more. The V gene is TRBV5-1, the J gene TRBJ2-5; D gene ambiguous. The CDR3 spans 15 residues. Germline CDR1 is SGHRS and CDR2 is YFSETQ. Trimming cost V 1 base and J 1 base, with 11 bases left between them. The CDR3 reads CASSLMLGGQETQYF. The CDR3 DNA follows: TGCGCCAGCAGCTTGATGTTGGGTGGCCAAGAGACCCAGTACTTC.

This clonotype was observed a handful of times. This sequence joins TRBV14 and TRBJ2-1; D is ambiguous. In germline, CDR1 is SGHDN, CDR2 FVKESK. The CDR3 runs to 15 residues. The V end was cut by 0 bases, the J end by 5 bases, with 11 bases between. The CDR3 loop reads CASSQESPANNEQFF. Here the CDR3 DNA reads TGTGCCAGCAGCCAAGAATCCCCGGCGAACAATGAGCAGTTCTTC.

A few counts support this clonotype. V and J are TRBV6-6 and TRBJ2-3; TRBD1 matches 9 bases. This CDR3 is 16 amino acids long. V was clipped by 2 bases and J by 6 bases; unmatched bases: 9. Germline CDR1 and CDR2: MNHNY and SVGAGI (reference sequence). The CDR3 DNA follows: TGTGCCAGCAGTTACGCCGGGACAGGGTATACCGATACGCAGTATTTT. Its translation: CASSYAGTGYTDTQYF.

CDR3 nucleotides: TGTGCCAGCAGCCCGCGACAGGGGGGCTTCCACGAGCAGTACTTC. Amino acid sequence: CASSPRQGGFHEQYF. The chain carries TRBV7-6 and TRBJ2-7; TRBD1 agrees at 9 bases. Looked up from germline, CDR1 is SGHVS and CDR2 is FNYEAQ. V shed 5 bases, J shed 5 bases, and the junction held 10 bases outside the gene matches. The CDR3 is 15 amino acids. The whole variable domain, filled in from reference TRBV7-6 and TRBJ2-7, reads GAGVSQSPRYKVTKRGQDVALRCDPISGHVSLYWYRQALGQGPEFLTYFNYEAQQDKSGLPNDRFSAERPEGSISTLTIQRTEQRDSAMYRCASSPRQGGFHEQYFGPGTRLTVT.

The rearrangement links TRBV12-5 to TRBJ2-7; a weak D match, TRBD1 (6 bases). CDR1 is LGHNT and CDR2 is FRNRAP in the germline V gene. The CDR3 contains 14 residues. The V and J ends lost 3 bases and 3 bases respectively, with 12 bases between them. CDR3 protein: CASGLAGAIYEQYF. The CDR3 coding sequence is TGTGCTAGTGGTTTAGCAGGGGCCATCTACGAGCAGTACTTC.